The 24 T cell receptor beta chains presented below share a single source sample, sequenced in a study of blood T cell repertoires in COVID-19. Method: immunoSEQ multiplex PCR; TCRdb's copy keeps in-frame clones and lacks some. This sample has 350,000 or so clones, with roughly 90% found just once. The sequencing sample was made of PBMCs or T cells enriched from blood (not recorded which). The receptors were gathered from a woman aged 25-40 years who had been exposed to COVID-19.

The gene calls are TRBV9 and TRBJ2-1; 10 nucleotides align to TRBD2. Trimming took 0 bases from V and 8 from J; bases not matched to a gene: 8. CDR1 and CDR2 (germline): SGDLS, YYNGEE. The CDR3 is 16 residues long. Written as DNA, the CDR3 is TGTGCCAGCAGCGTAGCAGGCAGCGGGAGGGCCCATGAGCAGTTCTTC. Its translation is CASSVAGSGRAHEQFF.

As DNA, the CDR3 is TGTGCCAGCAGCCAATGGGAGGACACGCAGTATTTT. Translated: CASSQWEDTQYF. This chain connects TRBV16 to TRBJ2-3; weak D call: TRBD2 (6 bases). Germline CDR1 KGHSY, CDR2 FQNENV. The V end was cut by 1 base, the J end by 9 bases, with 8 bases between. This CDR3 is built from 12 residues.

This sequence joins TRBV6-5 and TRBJ1-4, with a tentative D call TRBD1 (6 bases). Trimming pared 6 bases from V and 4 bases from J, leaving 15 bases between. CDR1 is MNHEY, CDR2 SVGAGI, per germline. The CDR3 length is 15 residues. This chain's CDR3 is CASSGTGRLNEKLFF. In DNA, the CDR3 is TGTGCCAGCAGCGGAACAGGGCGCCTTAATGAAAAACTGTTTTTT.

The CDR3 region has the DNA TGCGCCAGCAGCCATCCGGGCGGGTCAGGACAAGAGACCCAGTACTTC. It yields the protein CASSHPGGSGQETQYF. The V call is TRBV4-1, the J call TRBJ2-5, with D possibly TRBD2 on 5 matching bases. This CDR3 contains 16 residues. Trimming stripped 3 bases from V and 2 bases from J, with 16 bases between. From germline, CDR1 is MGHRA and CDR2 YSYEKL.

The chain uses TRBV28 and TRBJ2-5; no firm D call. Between the trimmed V and J ends, which lost 1 base and 5 bases, there was a span of 5 bases. Germline lookup yields CDR1 MDHEN and CDR2 SYDVKM. The CDR3 is 12 amino acids. CDR3 region: CASSLFAETQYF. In DNA form, the CDR3 reads TGTGCCAGCAGTTTATTTGCGGAGACCCAGTACTTC. The whole variable domain, remainder taken from reference TRBV28 and TRBJ2-5, is DVKVTQSSRYLVKRTGEKVFLECVQDMDHENMFWYRQDPGLGLRLIYFSYDVKMKEKGDIPEGYSVSREKKERFSLILESASTNQTSMYLCASSLFAETQYFGPGTRLLVL.

This chain uses TRBV27 with TRBJ2-6; D is ambiguous. The length of the CDR3 is 14 residues. V was trimmed by 2 bases and J by 4 bases, leaving 6 bases between them. Germline assignment: CDR1 MNHEY and CDR2 SMNVEV (reference sequence). CDR3 region: CASSLETGANVLTF. CDR3 bases: TGTGCCAGCAGTTTAGAAACAGGGGCCAACGTCCTGACTTTC.

The DNA of the CDR3 is TGTGCCAGCAGTTTATGGGGAGACTATGGCTACACCTTC. Protein product: CASSLWGDYGYTF. The chain is built from TRBV27 and TRBJ1-2; no clear D. The germline gives CDR1 MNHEY, CDR2 SMNVEV (reference sequence). The CDR3 is made up of 13 amino acids. Trimming took 1 base from V and 3 from J, leaving 6 bases between them.

CDR3 bases: TGTGCCAGTAGTATCTTCGGGACTAGCGGGAGGTCCTACTACAATGAGCAGTTCTTC. Translated: CASSIFGTSGRSYYNEQFF. V usage is TRBV19 and J usage is TRBJ2-1, with 15 bases aligning to TRBD2. V shed 3 bases, J shed 3 bases, and the junction held 9 bases outside the gene matches. Germline V gene sequence: CDR1 LNHDA, CDR2 SQIVND (reference sequence). The CDR3 spans 19 residues. The full variable domain, completed using reference TRBV19 and TRBJ2-1, is DGGITQSPKYLFRKEGQNVTLSCEQNLNHDAMYWYRQDPGQGLRLIYYSQIVNDFQKGDIAEGYSVSREKKESFPLTVTSAQKNPTAFYLCASSIFGTSGRSYYNEQFFGPGTRLTVL.

This clone was observed a single time. The chain is built from TRBV27 and TRBJ2-3; no definite D call. CDR1 is MNHEY and CDR2 is SMNVEV in the germline V gene (reference sequence). V was cut by 5 bases and J by 2 bases, with 5 bases left in between. The CDR3 is made up of 12 amino acids. DNA for the CDR3: TGTGCCAGCAGTCCTAACACAGATACGCAGTATTTT. It is translated as CASSPNTDTQYF.

As regards this clone: Other DNA sequences of this sample code for an identical CDR3. V and J are TRBV24-1 and TRBJ2-1; D gene uncertain. Trimming cost V 1 base and J 7 bases, with 4 bases left between them. The CDR3 loop spans 12 amino acids. Germline CDR1 reads KGHDR; CDR2 reads SFDVKD. The CDR3 region is CATSDLLNEQFF. The CDR3 DNA is TGTGCCACCAGTGATTTACTAAATGAGCAGTTCTTC.

This clone was detected once. This chain uses TRBV28 with TRBJ2-4; 7 bases are a match to TRBD2. The V and J ends lost 8 bases and 0 bases, in that order; junction bases with no gene match: 19. CDR1 MDHEN and CDR2 SYDVKM come from the germline V gene. The CDR3 runs 19 residues. CDR3 bases: TGTGCCAGCGGCCGAATGGGGGGGAAAGATAAGGTAGCCAAAAACATTCAGTACTTC. This encodes CASGRMGGKDKVAKNIQYF.

This sequence joins TRBV5-1 and TRBJ2-7; 10 bases map to TRBD1. This CDR3 is 17 amino acids long. In germline, CDR1 is SGHRS, CDR2 YFSETQ. V was clipped by 0 bases and J by 7 bases; unmatched bases: 13. The CDR3 bases are TGCGCCAGCAGCTTGGCTCCACCGGGACAGGGGTTTGGTGAGCAGTACTTC. It translates to CASSLAPPGQGFGEQYF.

V is TRBV28 and J is TRBJ1-2; the match to TRBD1 covers 9 bases. Unmatched junction bases numbered 6, after V lost 3 bases and J lost 7 bases. The germline CDR1 and CDR2 sequences are MDHEN and SYDVKM. The length of the CDR3 is 14 residues. The CDR3 DNA follows: TGTGCCAGCAGTTTTTTAGGGACAGGGCGTGGCTACACCTTC. Translation gives CASSFLGTGRGYTF.

The gene calls are TRBV6-5 and TRBJ2-6; 7 nucleotides align to TRBD1. The V gene's germline CDR1 is MNHEY and CDR2 SVGAGI. V shed 8 bases and J 0 bases; nucleotides not matched to a gene: 4. The CDR3 consists of 15 residues. As DNA, the CDR3 is TGTGCCAGCCGGACAGGACACTCTGGGGCCAACGTCCTGACTTTC. Translation: CASRTGHSGANVLTF.

The CDR3 region is CASSEYGQGWSPLHF. In DNA form, the CDR3 reads TGTGCCAGCAGTGAATACGGACAGGGGTGGTCACCCCTCCACTTT. This chain joins TRBV25-1 and TRBJ1-6; TRBD1 agrees at 9 bases. Germline CDR1 is MGHDK and CDR2 is SYGVNS. The CDR3 is 15 amino acids. J was trimmed by 10 bases and V by 0 bases; bases with no gene match: 4.

The genes are TRBV19 and TRBJ1-2, with no clear D. The CDR3 extends over 16 amino acids. The germline V gene encodes CDR1 LNHDA and CDR2 SQIVND (reference sequence). The V end was cut by 0 bases, the J end by 1 base, with 12 bases between. CDR3 nucleotides: TGTGCCAGTAGTATAGATGAGGGCACACTTAACTATGGCTACACCTTC. Protein sequence: CASSIDEGTLNYGYTF.

The CDR3: CASSFGKSQETQYF. In DNA, the CDR3 is TGCGCCAGCAGCTTCGGGAAGTCCCAAGAGACCCAGTACTTC. This chain joins TRBV5-1 and TRBJ2-5; maybe TRBD2 (5 bases). V was trimmed by 2 bases and J by 1 base, leaving 9 bases between them. Germline assignment: CDR1 SGHRS and CDR2 YFSETQ. The CDR3 contains 14 residues.

The CDR3 loop reads CAISESPGKAYEQYF. Here the CDR3 DNA reads TGTGCCATCAGTGAGTCGCCAGGGAAGGCCTACGAGCAGTACTTC. The chain is built from TRBV10-3 and TRBJ2-7; possible D gene TRBD1, 5 bases. Looked up from germline, CDR1 is ENHRY and CDR2 is SYGVKD. The germline V and J ends were trimmed by 0 bases and 2 bases, with 11 bases remaining between them. This CDR3 has 15 residues.

The chain recombines TRBV5-6 with TRBJ2-3; 7 positions agree with TRBD2. J was trimmed by 2 bases and V by 1 base; bases with no gene match: 1. In germline, CDR1 is SGHDT, CDR2 YYEEEE. The CDR3 has 14 amino acids. The CDR3 sequence: CASSLSGATDTQYF. CDR3 bases: TGTGCCAGCAGCTTGAGCGGGGCCACAGATACGCAGTATTTT.

This chain connects TRBV28 to TRBJ2-1, with 11 bases lining up with TRBD2. V trimming: 3 bases; J trimming: 7 bases; junction bases outside the gene matches: 5. Germline values: CDR1 MDHEN, CDR2 SYDVKM. The CDR3 totals 15 residues. Here the CDR3 DNA reads TGTGCCAGCAGTTTTATAGCGGGAGGGCGAAATGAGCAGTTCTTC. Its translation: CASSFIAGGRNEQFF. The full variable domain, with the rest looked up from reference TRBV28 and TRBJ2-1, is DVKVTQSSRYLVKRTGEKVFLECVQDMDHENMFWYRQDPGLGLRLIYFSYDVKMKEKGDIPEGYSVSREKKERFSLILESASTNQTSMYLCASSFIAGGRNEQFFGPGTRLTVL.

As for this clone: At one end the junction does not follow the germline gene, possibly because of a read error. The V and J genes are TRBV2 and TRBJ2-5; perhaps TRBD1 as D (6 bases). CDR1 and CDR2 (germline): SNHLY, FYNNEI. This CDR3 is built from 14 residues. The CDR3 protein is CASSEMQGQVTQYF. The DNA for the CDR3 is TGTGCCAGCAGTGAAATGCAGGGGCAAGTGACCCAGTACTTC.

The CDR3 nucleotides read TGTGCCAGCAGTCCCAGGCCCTTCGCGATTTCACCCCTCCACTTT. It is translated as CASSPRPFAISPLHF. J is TRBJ1-6 and V is TRBV6-5, with D unclear. Trimming took 5 bases from V and 9 from J, leaving 17 bases between them. CDR3 length: 15 amino acids. CDR1 MNHEY and CDR2 SVGAGI come from the germline V gene.

The rearrangement uses TRBV5-6 and TRBJ2-5, with 7 bases aligning to TRBD1. CDR1 and CDR2 from the germline V gene are SGHDT and YYEEEE. The CDR3 spans 15 residues. The ends lost 2 bases at V and 4 bases at J; junction bases unmatched: 8. The CDR3 is CASSFGQGVTETQYF. The CDR3 DNA reads as TGTGCCAGCAGCTTTGGCCAGGGGGTCACAGAGACCCAGTACTTC.

The DNA of the CDR3 is TGTGCCAGCAGTTTGGGGTTGTCGGGGAGCTACAATGAGCAGTTCTTC. It is translated as CASSLGLSGSYNEQFF. The V gene is TRBV27, the J gene TRBJ2-1, with D maybe TRBD2 (5 bases). Trimming removed 3 bases at V and 3 bases at J, with 15 bases between. Germline V lookup: CDR1 MNHEY, CDR2 SMNVEV (reference sequence). This CDR3 is 16 amino acids long.